This TCR beta chain appears in the sequencing data of a study of blood T cell repertoires in COVID-19. Study-wide context: The origin of the acute and convalescent COVID-19 samples was the United States, Italy and Spain. The cDNA or gDNA used as material had been derived from T cells, B-cell-depleted T cells, or PBMCs.

Per the authors' pipeline: Cell counts per sample came from amplifying reference gene primers. Sequencing used immunoSEQ multiplex PCR; TCRdb keeps in-frame clones, though not all of them. V, J and clone size are those of that table, while D and trimming were read from the DNA. Of about 240,000 clones in the sample, more than 75% are singletons; the top ten hold 6% to 9%. Germline V lookup: CDR1 MGHDK, CDR2 SYGVNS. Trimming cost V 8 bases and J 0 bases, with 10 bases left between them. The CDR3 is 13 residues long. This receptor was taken from a woman in her 70s with active or convalescent COVID-19. V is TRBV25-1 and J is TRBJ1-1, with no clear D. Sequenced input: peripheral blood. CDR3 protein: CASLEDLNTEAFF. DNA of the CDR3: TGTGCCAGCCTGGAGGATTTGAACACTGAAGCTTTCTTT.